The sequence of this TCR beta chain was determined in a study of blood T cell repertoires in COVID-19. Study-level information: Collection of acute and convalescent COVID-19 samples took place in the United States, Italy and Spain. Sources were T cells, B-cell-depleted T cells, or PBMCs; the material itself was cDNA or gDNA.

The CDR3 length is 18 residues. Trimming at V came to 1 base and at J to 6 bases, leaving 13 bases not matched to a gene. The data were produced by immunoSEQ multiplex PCR, yet TCRdb's version contains in-frame clones alone and is incomplete. The sample consists of about 74,000 clones, roughly 91% of them appearing once. The TCR comes from a woman of 80 years or more with active or convalescent COVID-19. The chain employs TRBV5-3 and TRBJ2-2, with 9 positions matching TRBD1. TRBV5-3 is reported as an ORF; its role is uncertain. Source material: peripheral blood. CDR3 region: CARSLWYWDRERPGELFF. The DNA of the CDR3 is TGTGCCAGAAGCTTGTGGTACTGGGACAGGGAGCGCCCCGGGGAGCTGTTTTTT.